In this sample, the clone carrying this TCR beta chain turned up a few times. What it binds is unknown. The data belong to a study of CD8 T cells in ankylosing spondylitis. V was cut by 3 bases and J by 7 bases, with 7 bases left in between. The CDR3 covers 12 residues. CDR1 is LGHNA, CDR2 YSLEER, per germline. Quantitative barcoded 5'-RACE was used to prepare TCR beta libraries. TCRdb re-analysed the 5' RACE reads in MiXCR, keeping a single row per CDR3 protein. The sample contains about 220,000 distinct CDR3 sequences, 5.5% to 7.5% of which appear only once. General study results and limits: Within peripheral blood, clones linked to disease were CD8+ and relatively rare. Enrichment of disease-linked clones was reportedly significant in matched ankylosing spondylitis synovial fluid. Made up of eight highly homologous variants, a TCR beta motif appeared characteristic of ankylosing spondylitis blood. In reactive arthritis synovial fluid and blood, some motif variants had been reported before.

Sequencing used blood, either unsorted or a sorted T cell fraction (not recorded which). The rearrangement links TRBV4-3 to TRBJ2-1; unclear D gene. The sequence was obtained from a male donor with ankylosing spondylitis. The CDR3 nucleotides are TGCGCCAGCAGCCAGTTTGGGAATGAGCAGTTCTTC. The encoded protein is CASSQFGNEQFF.